The clone carrying this TCR beta chain was detected a few times. The sample belongs to a study of cytomegalovirus exposure and HLA in healthy donors. CDR3 size: 16 residues. With 3 bases clipped from V and 5 bases from J, the junction kept 8 bases outside the gene matches. Germline V gene lookup returns CDR1 LNHDA and CDR2 SQIVND (reference sequence). PCR amplification relied on 60 Vbeta primers (plus 13 Jbeta primers). Some clones are missing from TCRdb's copy, which holds only in-frame ones; the method was immunoSEQ multiplex PCR. Among about 130,000 clones listed, around 85% were seen once. The source of this sequence is a woman aged 25 to 39 in good health and CMV-seropositive. The chain combines TRBV19 with TRBJ2-3, with 10 nucleotides matching TRBD1. The sample taken for sequencing was PBMCs. The CDR3: CASSIGQGGSVDTQYF. CDR3 bases: TGTGCCAGTAGTATTGGACAGGGGGGGTCCGTAGATACGCAGTATTTT.